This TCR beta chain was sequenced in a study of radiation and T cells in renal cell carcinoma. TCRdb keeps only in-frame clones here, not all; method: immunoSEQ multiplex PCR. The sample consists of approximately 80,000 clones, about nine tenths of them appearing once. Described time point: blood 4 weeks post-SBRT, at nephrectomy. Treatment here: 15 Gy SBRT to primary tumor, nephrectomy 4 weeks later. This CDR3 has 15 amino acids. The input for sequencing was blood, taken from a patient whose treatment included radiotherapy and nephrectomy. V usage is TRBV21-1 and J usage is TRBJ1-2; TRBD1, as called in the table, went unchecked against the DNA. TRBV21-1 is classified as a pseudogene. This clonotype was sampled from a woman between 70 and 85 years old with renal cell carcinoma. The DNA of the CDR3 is TGTGCCAGCAGCAAAGACCCAGGGTTGGACTATGGCTACACCTTC. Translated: CASSKDPGLDYGYTF.